This T cell receptor beta chain was observed in a study of Ad26.COV2.S vaccination and SARS-CoV-2 variants. The overall study: Sample donor was a member of the COV1001 Ad26.COV2.S trial arm. Intramuscularly, Ad26.COV2.S was given either once or twice, 56 days apart.

Assay used: immunoSEQ multiplex PCR; TCRdb lists only in-frame clones, some missing. Seen here are about 480,000 clones, around 88% observed once, and the top ten hold 9.5% to 15%. Treatment in this sample: roughly 20 received Ad26.COV2.S at low or high dose, single or two shots; about 5 received placebo; per-sample allocation not given. Sampling took place 63 days after the first vaccine or placebo injection. A Boston donor was an adult aged 18-55 years. This CDR3 has 15 residues. The ends were cut back, 1 base at V and 4 bases at J, with 14 bases in the middle. Germline CDR1 is ENHRY and CDR2 is SYGVKD.

V usage is TRBV10-3 and J usage is TRBJ2-7; TRBD2 might be the D (6 bases). The source was peripheral blood, collected in a trial of Ad26.COV2.S vaccine versus placebo. This TCR was recovered from a person between 18 and 65 years old who received the Ad26.COV2.S COVID-19 vaccine or a placebo. CDR3 bases: TGTGCCATCAGTGAGTTCCAGTCGGGGGTTTACGAGCAGTACTTC. It yields the protein CAISEFQSGVYEQYF.